This TCR beta chain stems from a study of cytomegalovirus exposure and HLA in healthy donors. Study in general: Inside one of the first data releases sat about 91 million unique TCRs taken from HLA-typed donors. Approximately 81% of around 390 genotyped donors fell in the Caucasian-associated ancestry cluster.

PCR employed 60 Vbeta and 13 Jbeta primers. Assay used: immunoSEQ multiplex PCR; TCRdb lists only in-frame clones, some missing. Among roughly 120,000 clones listed, 60% to 80% were seen once. Germline CDR1 reads LNHDA; CDR2 reads SQIVND (reference sequence). Deletions cut 6 bases from V and 4 bases from J, with 11 bases between. The CDR3 loop spans 13 amino acids. This receptor was taken from a middle-aged man in good health and CMV-seropositive. The sample taken for sequencing was PBMCs. This sequence joins TRBV19 and TRBJ2-3, with D possibly matching TRBD2 (6 bases). The DNA of the CDR3 is TGTGCCAGTAGCGGGAGTGGACCAGATACGCAGTATTTT. Protein sequence: CASSGSGPDTQYF.